The 25 T cell receptor beta chains below were found in one sample sequenced in a study of blood T cell repertoires in COVID-19. TCRdb keeps only in-frame clones here, not all; method: immunoSEQ multiplex PCR. The sample holds around 150,000 clones, around 80% seen once. Sequenced: PBMCs or T cells enriched from blood (not recorded which). These receptors were obtained from a man aged 35 to 55 who had recovered from COVID-19.

The chain has TRBV7-8 and TRBJ2-5; no clear D gene. Looked up from germline, CDR1 is SGHVS and CDR2 is FQNEAQ. This CDR3 is 13 amino acids long. V lost 2 bases and J 5 bases, leaving 9 bases between the germline ends. CDR3 sequence reads: CASSLRDGETQYF. The DNA of the CDR3 is TGTGCCAGCAGCTTACGAGACGGGGAGACCCAGTACTTC.

This sequence joins TRBV7-9 and TRBJ2-3; D is perhaps TRBD2 (6 bases). Germline V gene sequence: CDR1 SEHNR, CDR2 FQNEAQ (reference sequence). V was pared by 0 bases and J by 0 bases, with 10 bases between. CDR3 length equals 16 residues. In nucleotides, the CDR3 is TGTGCCAGCAGCTTAGCGGCGGGGATAAGCACAGATACGCAGTATTTT. Protein sequence: CASSLAAGISTDTQYF.

The chain combines TRBV15 with TRBJ2-7, with 9 bases aligning to TRBD1. Losses at the gene ends were 4 bases for V and 5 bases for J; bases not matched to a gene: 9. Germline values: CDR1 LNHNV, CDR2 YYDKDF (reference sequence). The CDR3 totals 15 residues. CDR3 sequence reads: CATSNGTGRVDEQYF. The CDR3 bases are TGTGCCACCAGCAACGGGACAGGGAGGGTGGACGAGCAGTACTTC.

The chain recombines TRBV24-1 with TRBJ2-2; 10 nucleotides align to TRBD2. V lost 3 bases, J lost 3 bases, and 3 bases stayed unmatched. CDR1 and CDR2 (germline): KGHDR, SFDVKD. The CDR3 loop spans 16 amino acids. The CDR3 is CATSDVAGGDTGELFF. The CDR3 nucleotides read TGTGCCACCAGTGATGTAGCGGGGGGAGACACCGGGGAGCTGTTTTTT.

As concerns this clone: The sample has other DNA sequences that encode this CDR3 too. This rearrangement joins TRBV18 to TRBJ2-7; D is ambiguous. CDR3 length: 12 residues. Germline V gene lookup returns CDR1 KGHSH and CDR2 LQKENI. Trimming pared 6 bases from V and 0 bases from J, leaving 6 bases between. CDR3 DNA sequence: TGTGCCAGCTCTCCCAGCTCCTACGAGCAGTACTTC. It translates to CASSPSSYEQYF.

V and J are TRBV3-1 (or the pseudogene TRBV3-2) and TRBJ1-2, with a possible D match to TRBD1 (6 bases). CDR1 is LGHDT and CDR2 is YNNKEL in the germline V gene (reference sequence). V lost 1 base and J lost 5, with 14 bases in between. This CDR3 has 15 residues. This CDR3 is CASSQASGAIYGYTF. CDR3 DNA: TGTGCCAGCAGCCAAGCTTCAGGGGCCATTTATGGCTACACCTTC.

The chain is built from TRBV2 and TRBJ1-6, with 7 bases fitting TRBD1. This CDR3 comprises 14 residues. J was trimmed by 10 bases and V by 8 bases; bases with no gene match: 11. Germline V gene lookup returns CDR1 SNHLY and CDR2 FYNNEI. This CDR3 reads CASPERGHESPLHF. Written as DNA, the CDR3 is TGTGCCAGCCCTGAGAGGGGGCATGAGTCACCCCTCCACTTT.

A single count supports this clone. The chain uses TRBV7-2 and TRBJ2-5, with D perhaps matching TRBD1 (6 bases). This CDR3 spans 14 amino acids. The germline CDR1 and CDR2 sequences are SGHTA and FQGNSA. Trimming took 3 bases from V and 1 from J, leaving 9 bases between them. DNA for the CDR3: TGTGCCAGCAGCTTCCAGGGGCTCCAAGAGACCCAGTACTTC. This gives the protein CASSFQGLQETQYF.

There are a few counts of this clone. The rearrangement links TRBV11-2 to TRBJ1-3, with D perhaps TRBD1 (5 bases). V was shortened by 5 bases and J by 4 bases, with 18 bases between the two germline ends. This CDR3 spans 16 amino acids. CDR1 SGHAT and CDR2 FQNNGV come from the germline V gene. The CDR3 DNA follows: TGTGCCAGCAGCCCCGACAGTTACACCCTCGGAAACACCATATATTTT. Its translation: CASSPDSYTLGNTIYF. Together with reference TRBV11-2 and TRBJ1-3, the CDR3 gives the full variable domain: EAGVAQSPRYKIIEKRQSVAFWCNPISGHATLYWYQQILGQGPKLLIQFQNNGVVDDSQLPKDRFSAERLKGVDSTLKIQPAKLEDSAVYLCASSPDSYTLGNTIYFGEGSWLTVV.

The chain employs TRBV24-1 and TRBJ2-2, with 10 bases matching TRBD1. Looked up from germline, CDR1 is KGHDR and CDR2 is SFDVKD. This CDR3 region has 17 residues. V shed 0 bases, J shed 3 bases, and the junction held 3 bases outside the gene matches. This chain's CDR3 is CATSDLQTGGDTGELFF. CDR3 bases: TGTGCCACCAGTGATTTGCAGACAGGGGGCGACACCGGGGAGCTGTTTTTT.

The rearrangement uses TRBV30 and TRBJ1-2; D is ambiguous. Germline loops: CDR1 GTSNPN, CDR2 SVGIG (reference sequence). The V and J ends lost 2 bases and 8 bases respectively, with 12 bases between them. The CDR3 has 12 residues. Written as DNA, the CDR3 is TGTGCCTGGAGTCGGCAGGTGACGGGCTACACCTTC. Its protein product is CAWSRQVTGYTF.

The chain couples TRBV7-8 to TRBJ2-3; 10 bases agree with TRBD2. The V gene's germline CDR1 is SGHVS and CDR2 FQNEAQ. This CDR3 contains 18 residues. V shed 5 bases and J 4 bases; nucleotides not matched to a gene: 15. CDR3 in DNA: TGTGCCAGCAGCCGATCACCTCGGGCTAGCGGGGGTGCAGATACGCAGTATTTT. It codes for CASSRSPRASGGADTQYF.

The table lists this clone with a count of one. The rearrangement links TRBV5-6 to TRBJ2-7; D possibly corresponds to TRBD1 (6 bases). This CDR3 spans 15 amino acids. V gave up 0 bases and J gave up 0 bases, with 10 bases separating them. Germline V gives CDR1 SGHDT, CDR2 YYEEEE. CDR3 sequence reads: CASSLGDRSSYEQYV. CDR3 coding DNA: TGTGCCAGCAGCTTGGGTGACAGGAGCTCCTACGAGCAGTACGTC.

The chain recombines TRBV28 with TRBJ1-2; D possibly corresponds to TRBD1 (6 bases). The CDR3 has 14 amino acids. Trimming shortened V by 7 bases and J by 8 bases, and 20 bases separated the two germline ends. Germline V gene data show CDR1 as MDHEN and CDR2 as SYDVKM. CDR3 DNA sequence: TGTGCCAGCAACGAGGGGGAGCTAAGGCGCGGCTACACCTTC. Residues: CASNEGELRRGYTF.

This clone showed up just once. The CDR3 region has the DNA TGTGCCAGCAGTGAAGGGGTGGCAGGCTATGGCTACACCTTC. This translates into CASSEGVAGYGYTF. The chain is built from TRBV6-1 and TRBJ1-2; D not certain. V was clipped by 1 base and J by 4 bases, with 10 bases between them. This CDR3 spans 14 amino acids. Germline values: CDR1 MNHNS, CDR2 SASEGT.

The chain couples TRBV7-9 to TRBJ2-1, with TRBD2 matching over 14 bases. This CDR3 region has 19 residues. V shed 2 bases and J 0 bases; nucleotides not matched to a gene: 6. Germline assignment: CDR1 SEHNR and CDR2 FQNEAQ (reference sequence). The DNA of the CDR3 is TGTGCCAGCAGCTTATCCCCCGGACTAGCGGGGGGCTCCTACAATGAGCAGTTCTTC. The encoded protein is CASSLSPGLAGGSYNEQFF.

A note on this clone: At one end the junction does not follow the germline gene, possibly because of a read error. V gene TRBV7-6 combines with J gene TRBJ1-2; 12 nucleotides agree with TRBD1. Germline assignment: CDR1 SGHVS and CDR2 FNYEAQ. The CDR3 has 17 residues. The CDR3 region has the DNA TGCGCCAGCAGCTCGGGACAGGGGGCCCTACTGTCGGGGGGCTACACCTTC. This sequence encodes CASSSGQGALLSGGYTF.

In DNA form, the CDR3 reads TGTGCCAGCAACCCGGGACTAGCGGGGGGCTTCACAGATACGCAGTATTTT. This codes for CASNPGLAGGFTDTQYF. The chain combines TRBV27 with TRBJ2-3, with 15 bases matching TRBD2. Germline V CDR1 and CDR2: MNHEY, SMNVEV (reference sequence). V dropped 7 bases and J dropped 2; count of bases not matched to a gene: 7. This CDR3 spans 17 amino acids.

This rearrangement joins TRBV11-2 to TRBJ2-1; perhaps TRBD2 as D (6 bases). Trimming removed 6 bases at V and 0 bases at J, with 15 bases between. The CDR3 has 16 amino acids. Germline V gene sequence: CDR1 SGHAT, CDR2 FQNNGV. CDR3: CASSPPSASSYNEQFF. The CDR3 bases are TGTGCCAGCAGTCCGCCTAGCGCGAGCTCCTACAATGAGCAGTTCTTC. Full variable domain (outside the CDR3, taken from reference TRBV11-2 and TRBJ2-1): EAGVAQSPRYKIIEKRQSVAFWCNPISGHATLYWYQQILGQGPKLLIQFQNNGVVDDSQLPKDRFSAERLKGVDSTLKIQPAKLEDSAVYLCASSPPSASSYNEQFFGPGTRLTVL.

This clone has just a few counts. The V call is TRBV7-6, the J call TRBJ1-3; 8 bases map to TRBD1. V was pared by 1 base and J by 2 bases, with 1 base of the junction left unmatched. Germline assignment: CDR1 SGHVS and CDR2 FNYEAQ. This CDR3 region has 15 residues. The CDR3 loop is CASSLEDRAGNTIYF. In DNA, the CDR3 is TGTGCCAGCAGCTTAGAGGACAGGGCTGGAAACACCATATATTTT.

The chain recombines TRBV19 with TRBJ1-1; perhaps TRBD1 as D (5 bases). Trimming left V 7 bases short and J 1 base short, with 7 bases between. The CDR3 length is 12 residues. CDR1 and CDR2 from the germline V gene are LNHDA and SQIVND (reference sequence). This CDR3 reads CASNDRNTEAFF. The CDR3 bases are TGTGCCAGTAACGACAGGAACACTGAAGCTTTCTTT.

This chain uses TRBV10-2 with TRBJ1-2; TRBD1 matches at 9 bases. With 6 bases clipped from V and 4 bases from J, the junction kept 9 bases outside the gene matches. The CDR3 covers 15 residues. Germline V CDR1 and CDR2: WSHSY, SAAADI. The CDR3 here is CASSPGQGSLYGYTF. CDR3 sequence (DNA): TGCGCCAGCAGCCCGGGACAGGGAAGTCTCTATGGCTACACCTTC.

This chain connects TRBV12-5 to TRBJ2-7, with 7 bases matching TRBD1. The trim removed 0 bases at V and 5 bases at J, leaving 4 bases unmatched. The CDR3 contains 14 residues. Germline V gene sequence: CDR1 LGHNT, CDR2 FRNRAP. The CDR3 reads CASGLVHRGDEQYF. CDR3 DNA sequence: TGTGCTAGTGGTTTGGTACACAGGGGCGACGAGCAGTACTTC.

The CDR3: CASSVQVRDQPQHF. The CDR3 coding sequence is TGTGCCAGTAGCGTACAGGTTCGGGATCAGCCCCAGCATTTT. This chain uses TRBV19 with TRBJ1-5; D might be TRBD1 (5 bases). The V and J ends lost 6 bases and 5 bases respectively, with 14 bases between them. The CDR3 totals 14 residues. Germline lookup yields CDR1 LNHDA and CDR2 SQIVND (reference sequence). Variable domain in full (rest from reference TRBV19 and TRBJ1-5): DGGITQSPKYLFRKEGQNVTLSCEQNLNHDAMYWYRQDPGQGLRLIYYSQIVNDFQKGDIAEGYSVSREKKESFPLTVTSAQKNPTAFYLCASSVQVRDQPQHFGDGTRLSIL.

This clone was seen once. The chain couples TRBV6-2 or TRBV6-3 to TRBJ2-2, with 10 nucleotides matching TRBD1. J lost 5 bases, V lost 2 bases, and 8 bases had no gene match. CDR1 MNHEY and CDR2 SVGEGT come from the germline V gene. The CDR3 is 17 amino acids. CDR3 in DNA: TGTGCCAGCAGTTACGTCATCGGGACAGGGGAAACCGGGGAGCTGTTTTTT. It encodes CASSYVIGTGETGELFF.